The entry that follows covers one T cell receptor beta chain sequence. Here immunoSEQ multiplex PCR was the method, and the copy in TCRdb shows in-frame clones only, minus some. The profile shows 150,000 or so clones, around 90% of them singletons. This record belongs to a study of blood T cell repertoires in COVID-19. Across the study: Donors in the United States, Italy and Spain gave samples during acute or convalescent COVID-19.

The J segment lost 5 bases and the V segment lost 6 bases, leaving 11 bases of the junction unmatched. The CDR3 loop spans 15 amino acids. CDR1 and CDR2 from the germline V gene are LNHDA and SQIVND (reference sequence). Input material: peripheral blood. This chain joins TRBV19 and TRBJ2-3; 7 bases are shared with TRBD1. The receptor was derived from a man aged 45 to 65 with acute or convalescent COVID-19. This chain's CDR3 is CASSRQGPAVDTQYF. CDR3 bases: TGTGCCAGTAGCCGACAGGGACCGGCCGTAGATACGCAGTATTTT.